This TCR beta chain originates from a study of CD8 T cells in ankylosing spondylitis. Findings and caveats of the study: Prior literature has documented some motif variants in synovial fluid and blood from reactive arthritis. A TCR beta motif of about eight highly homologous variants appeared characteristic of ankylosing spondylitis blood. Significant enrichment of disease-linked clones was reportedly seen in matched ankylosing spondylitis synovial fluid. Disease-linked clones bore a CD8+ phenotype, appearing relatively rarely in peripheral blood.

Looked up from germline, CDR1 is LGHNA and CDR2 is YNFKEQ. Deletions cut 4 bases from V and 7 bases from J, with 14 bases between. The CDR3 runs 14 residues. This clonotype was detected ten times or more. As yet, its antigen is unknown. TCRdb re-analysed the 5' RACE reads in MiXCR, keeping a single row per CDR3 protein. The repertoire holds 200,000 or so distinct CDR3 sequences, with about 26% as singletons. V and J are TRBV4-2 and TRBJ2-1; D may be TRBD2 (6 bases). The receptor was derived from a male donor with ankylosing spondylitis or in good health (not recorded which). Specimen: blood, either unsorted or a sorted T cell fraction (not recorded which). The CDR3 bases are TGTGCCAGCAGCCGGGACTCCAATATGAATGAGCAGTTCTTC. Translating gives CASSRDSNMNEQFF.